This is a list of T cell receptor beta chains from one sample in a study of blood T cell repertoires in COVID-19. Produced via immunoSEQ multiplex PCR; TCRdb's table is partial and in-frame only. The sample contains around 200,000 clones, 78% of which appear only once. The sequenced sample consisted of peripheral blood. The receptors derive from an elderly woman with active or convalescent COVID-19. The CDR3 runs from the conserved cysteine through the conserved F or W. Each record gives: D gene, J gene, clone size, V gene, CDR3 DNA, CDR3 protein. D genes are given only for firm matches. Rows give clone size only sometimes, using once, few, many, or a class for an expanded clone.

>-|TRBJ1-4|-|TRBV29-1
TGCAGCGCGCAAGTTAATGGGGGGGAAAAACTGTTTTTT
CSAQVNGGEKLFF
>-|TRBJ1-2|-|TRBV14
TGTGCCAGCAGCCAAGCTGGCAGGGCGGCTGGGGACACCTTC
CASSQAGRAAGDTF
>-|TRBJ1-2|-|TRBV5-6
TGTGCCAGCAGCTTGAATTTCGGAGTCTATGGCTACACCTTC
CASSLNFGVYGYTF
>-|TRBJ1-6|-|TRBV5-8
TGTGCCAGCAGCTTCTATGATGGGAGCTCCTATAATTCACCCCTCCACTTT
CASSFYDGSSYNSPLHF
>-|TRBJ1-6|few|TRBV10-3
TGTGCCAGCCTTGATACGGGGATGGGGGGGAATTCACCCCTCCACTTT
CASLDTGMGGNSPLHF
>TRBD1|TRBJ2-7|few|TRBV7-2
TGTGCCAGCAGCACCCAGACAGGGGGTAGCTACGAGCAGTACTTC
CASSTQTGGSYEQYF
>TRBD1|TRBJ1-4|-|TRBV6-5
TGTGCCAGCAGTTTGTCGACAGGGGGAGATGAAAAACTGTTTTTT
CASSLSTGGDEKLFF
>-|TRBJ1-1|-|TRBV21-1
TGTGCCAGCAGCTTAACAGGACCGAACGCTGAAGCTTTCTTT
CASSLTGPNAEAFF
>-|TRBJ1-2|-|TRBV2
TGTGCCAGCATTGGAGTCCGGGGGGACTATGGCTACACCTTC
CASIGVRGDYGYTF
>-|TRBJ1-1|once|TRBV18
TGTGCCAGCTCACCAACGGCAGGTGAGAACACTGAAGCTTTCTTT
CASSPTAGENTEAFF
>TRBD2|TRBJ2-5|-|TRBV5-1
TGCGCCAGCAGTCCGAGCGGGGAAAAAGAGACCCAGTACTTC
CASSPSGEKETQYF
>-|TRBJ2-3|once|TRBV5-6
TGTGCCAGCAGCTTGGGACAGATAGCCCCAGATACGCAGTATTTT
CASSLGQIAPDTQYF
>TRBD1|TRBJ2-2|once|TRBV2
TGTGCCAGTCGAGTCCGGACAGGTACCGGGGAGCTGTTTTTT
CASRVRTGTGELFF
>TRBD1|TRBJ1-1|-|TRBV19
TGTGCCAGTGGAGCGGGACAGGGGGCTGAAGCTTTCTTT
CASGAGQGAEAFF
>-|TRBJ1-3|-|TRBV29-1
TGCAGCGTTGTCGACAGCGGGACTGGAAACACCATATATTTT
CSVVDSGTGNTIYF
>TRBD2|TRBJ2-3|-|TRBV5-4
TGTGCCAGCAGCTTGCGTACTAGCGGTAACCCTAGCACAGATACGCAGTATTTT
CASSLRTSGNPSTDTQYF
>TRBD1|TRBJ2-1|few|TRBV29-1
TGCAGCGCGGGTTCGACAGGGGGGGCCTACAATGAGCAGTTCTTC
CSAGSTGGAYNEQFF
>-|TRBJ1-6|-|TRBV6-6
TGTGCCAGCAGGGCCTCCTATAATTCACCCCTCCACTTT
CASRASYNSPLHF
>TRBD1|TRBJ2-7|-|TRBV15
TGTGCCACCAGCAGAGCAGGGACAGGGTCTAACGAGCAGTACTTC
CATSRAGTGSNEQYF
>TRBD1|TRBJ1-1|-|TRBV5-1
TGCGCCAGCAGCACAGATGGACAGGGGAACACTGAAGCTTTCTTT
CASSTDGQGNTEAFF
>-|TRBJ1-6|once|TRBV5-4
TGTGCCAGCAGCTTGGTTCCCGGTCAGGGTAATTCACCCCTCCACTTT
CASSLVPGQGNSPLHF
>TRBD2|TRBJ2-7|-|TRBV5-1
TGCGCCAGCAGCCACCTTCCTTCTAGCGGGGGGAGGTCCTACGAGCAGTACTTC
CASSHLPSSGGRSYEQYF
>TRBD1|TRBJ1-3|-|TRBV19
TGTGCCACCTACCATTTGGGACAGGGGTTTGGAAACACCATATATTTT
CATYHLGQGFGNTIYF
>TRBD1|TRBJ1-1|-|TRBV6-5
TGTGCCAGCAGCTACGGACAGGGAAGCACTGAAGCTTTCTTT
CASSYGQGSTEAFF
>TRBD1|TRBJ2-1|-|TRBV7-8
TGTGCCAGCAGCTTACGGGACAGATACAATGAGCAGTTCTTC
CASSLRDRYNEQFF
>-|TRBJ1-2|few|TRBV12-3/TRBV12-4
TGTGCCAGCAGCACGCCAGGCTATGGCTACACCTTC
CASSTPGYGYTF
>-|TRBJ1-2|-|TRBV4-1
TGCGCCAGCAGCCAGGGGGGGAGACAGGTCTATGGCTACACCTTC
CASSQGGRQVYGYTF
>TRBD1|TRBJ1-4|-|TRBV2
TGTGCCAGCAGTGAGGACAGGGCAACTAATGAAAAACTGTTTTTT
CASSEDRATNEKLFF
>TRBD1|TRBJ2-3|-|TRBV6-6
TGTGCCAGCAGGCGACAGGGGTTATCCCCAGATACGCAGTATTTT
CASRRQGLSPDTQYF
>-|TRBJ1-1|-|TRBV2
TGTGCCAGCAGCGCCGAAATTGGGGCAGGTAACACTGAAGCTTTCTTT
CASSAEIGAGNTEAFF
>-|TRBJ1-1|few|TRBV7-2
TGTGCCAGCAGCTTAGTACGGGTCGCTGAAGCTTTCTTT
CASSLVRVAEAFF
>-|TRBJ2-3|-|TRBV7-6
TGTGCCAGCAGCTTAGCCTCCGGACAAGGCACAGATACGCAGTATTTT
CASSLASGQGTDTQYF
>TRBD1|TRBJ2-1|-|TRBV6-5
TGTGCCAGCTCGACAGGGTACAATGAGCAGTTCTTC
CASSTGYNEQFF
>-|TRBJ1-1|-|TRBV3-1/TRBV3-2
TGTGCCAGCAGCCAAGAAGGGACATCGTTCACTGAAGCTTTCTTT
CASSQEGTSFTEAFF
>-|TRBJ1-4|-|TRBV21-1
TGTGCCAGCAGCAAAGAGAGTGCAACTAATGAAAAACTGTTTTTT
CASSKESATNEKLFF
>TRBD1|TRBJ1-2|-|TRBV5-4
TGTGCCAGCAGCCCACCGGCAGGGGGTAGCGGCTATGGCTACACCTTC
CASSPPAGGSGYGYTF
>-|TRBJ1-4|-|TRBV6-5
TGTGCCAGCAGTTACCGAAACCCCCTATACGAAAAACTGTTTTTT
CASSYRNPLYEKLFF
>TRBD1|TRBJ1-2|-|TRBV6-6
TGTGCCAGCAGTAAGAAGGGGGCGCTTGATGGCTACACCTTC
CASSKKGALDGYTF
>TRBD1|TRBJ1-2|-|TRBV28
TGTGCCAGCAGTACCCCGACAGGGGGAATGACTGGCTACACCTTC
CASSTPTGGMTGYTF
>TRBD1|TRBJ2-7|-|TRBV9
TGTGCCAGCAGCGTAGCTTTCGGGACAGGGGCCAGCGAGCAGTACTTC
CASSVAFGTGASEQYF
>TRBD1|TRBJ2-5|-|TRBV4-2
TGTGCCAGCAGCCAAGGGTGGGACAGGGGGTTCCAAGAGACCCAGTACTTC
CASSQGWDRGFQETQYF
>TRBD1|TRBJ1-2|-|TRBV2
TGTGCCAGCAGTGATACAGGGGGCGGCTATGGCTACACCTTC
CASSDTGGGYGYTF
>TRBD2|TRBJ2-5|-|TRBV7-7
TGTGCTAGCAGCGACCAGGGACTAGCGGGGGGTACCCAGTACTTC
CASSDQGLAGGTQYF
>TRBD1|TRBJ2-7|-|TRBV4-1
TGCGCCAGCAGTACCCAGGACAGGGCCGGGAGCGAGCAGTACTTC
CASSTQDRAGSEQYF
>-|TRBJ2-1|once|TRBV4-1
TGCGCCAGCAGCCAATCACGGGGGGCGACCTACAATGAGCAGTTCTTC
CASSQSRGATYNEQFF